The 28 T cell receptor beta chains below all came from one sample that was sequenced in a study of T cell responses to AZD1222 COVID-19 vaccine (dated by TCRdb to the early 2020s). In the paper's terms, the time point label means: about 28 days (+/-7) after the second vaccine dose. Receptor libraries were prepared by the immunoSEQ multiplex PCR assay. As stored in TCRdb, this immuneACCESS dataset retains in-frame rearrangements with V and J assigned. A fraction of the clones does not appear; measured against another copy, unresolved V genes explain less than half of the discrepancy, and the remainder lacks a known reason. Within this sample are roughly 120,000 clones, with approximately 90% of them counted one time only. Approximately 7.9% of the sample is taken by the ten largest. The input for sequencing was peripheral blood, taken 28 days after the second AZD1222 dose. These receptor sequences come from an adult who received the AZD1222 COVID-19 vaccine.

The chain joins TRBV11-1 to TRBJ1-2; D might be TRBD1 (6 bases). This CDR3 spans 13 amino acids. The V end lost 5 bases, the J end lost 2 bases, and 9 bases lay between the germline ends. Germline-derived CDR1 and CDR2 are SGHAT and FQDESV (reference sequence). This CDR3 is CASSRQENYGYTF. CDR3 DNA sequence: TGTGCCAGCAGCAGACAGGAGAACTATGGCTACACCTTC.

This chain links TRBV2 with TRBJ2-7, with 10 bases matching TRBD2. Germline V CDR1 and CDR2: SNHLY, FYNNEI. V was clipped by 8 bases and J by 3 bases; unmatched bases: 4. The length of the CDR3 is 13 residues. The CDR3 region has the DNA TGTGCCAGCCTACCTAGCGGGAGCTACGAGCAGTACTTC. Amino acids: CASLPSGSYEQYF. Full variable domain (rest looked up from reference TRBV2 and TRBJ2-7): EPEVTQTPSHQVTQMGQEVILRCVPISNHLYFYWYRQILGQKVEFLVSFYNNEISEKSEIFDDQFSVERPDGSNFTLKIRSTKLEDSAMYFCASLPSGSYEQYFGPGTRLTVT.

The J gene is TRBJ1-4, the V gene TRBV14, with D uncertain. V dropped 1 base and J dropped 8 bases, with 14 bases sitting between them. The CDR3 consists of 15 residues. Germline CDR1 and CDR2: SGHDN and FVKESK. The CDR3 region is CASSQGVPGLEKLFF. In DNA form, the CDR3 reads TGTGCCAGCAGCCAAGGCGTCCCGGGTTTAGAAAAACTGTTTTTT.

The J gene is TRBJ2-7, the V gene TRBV27; 9 nucleotides align to TRBD2. The CDR3 spans 13 residues. V shed 7 bases and J 2 bases; nucleotides not matched to a gene: 3. CDR1 is MNHEY and CDR2 is SMNVEV in the germline V gene (reference sequence). The CDR3 nucleotides are TGTGCCAGCACACCTAGCGGGACCTACGAGCAGTACTTC. This codes for CASTPSGTYEQYF.

The rearrangement joins TRBV19 to TRBJ1-5; D remains unclear. The length of the CDR3 is 16 residues. Germline CDR1 and CDR2: LNHDA and SQIVND (reference sequence). V was trimmed by 6 bases and J by 2 bases, leaving 17 bases between them. The CDR3 spells CASSPNLGYGNQPQHF. Here the CDR3 DNA reads TGTGCCAGTAGCCCAAACCTAGGGTATGGCAATCAGCCCCAGCATTTT.

The J gene is TRBJ1-1, the V gene TRBV9; D unclear. Germline assignment: CDR1 SGDLS and CDR2 YYNGEE. The CDR3 is made up of 14 amino acids. Deletions cut 4 bases from V and 4 bases from J, with 14 bases between. CDR3 nucleotides: TGTGCCAGCAGCCCAGGCCATACGGGCACTGAAGCTTTCTTT. It yields the protein CASSPGHTGTEAFF.

The V gene is TRBV19, the J gene TRBJ2-3; 7 nucleotides agree with TRBD2. The CDR3 covers 17 residues. CDR1 is LNHDA and CDR2 is SQIVND in the germline V gene (reference sequence). Unmatched junction bases numbered 8, after V lost 2 bases and J lost 0 bases. The CDR3 reads CASSITQGLPSTDTQYF. The CDR3, as DNA: TGTGCCAGTAGTATAACTCAGGGACTACCTAGCACAGATACGCAGTATTTT.

This sequence joins TRBV7-9 and TRBJ1-3; tentative D call: TRBD1 (5 bases). Germline V lookup: CDR1 SEHNR, CDR2 FQNEAQ (reference sequence). The CDR3 extends over 15 amino acids. Trimming took off 2 bases at V and 2 bases at J, with 10 bases between the two ends. The DNA of the CDR3 is TGTGCCAGCAGCTTAATTCCAGGGCCTGGAAACACCATATATTTT. Protein: CASSLIPGPGNTIYF.

The genes are TRBV28 and TRBJ2-4, with TRBD2 as a possible D gene (6 bases). V was shortened by 3 bases and J by 9 bases, with 15 bases between the two germline ends. Germline V gene sequence: CDR1 MDHEN, CDR2 SYDVKM. The CDR3 has 14 residues. The CDR3 reads CASSFSGSAGIQYF. DNA for the CDR3: TGTGCCAGCAGTTTCTCCGGGAGCGCGGGCATTCAGTACTTC.

This clone was observed a handful of times. The CDR3 sequence is CASATPNSPLHF. CDR3 DNA: TGTGCTAGTGCTACCCCTAATTCACCCCTCCACTTT. V gene TRBV12-5 combines with J gene TRBJ1-6; D unresolved. The CDR3 has 12 residues. Germline-derived CDR1 and CDR2 are LGHNT and FRNRAP. Trimming removed 7 bases from V and 6 bases from J, with 7 bases in between.

This clone was observed once. DNA for the CDR3: TGCGCCAGCAGCTTGGAAGGGGCCAGCACAGATACGCAGTATTTT. The encoded protein is CASSLEGASTDTQYF. This chain connects TRBV5-1 to TRBJ2-3; perhaps TRBD1 as D (5 bases). This CDR3 comprises 15 residues. Trimming shortened V by 0 bases and J by 0 bases, and 8 bases separated the two germline ends. Germline values: CDR1 SGHRS, CDR2 YFSETQ.

The chain joins TRBV24-1 to TRBJ2-7; TRBD1 matches 11 bases. Germline V CDR1 and CDR2: KGHDR, SFDVKD. The CDR3 length is 14 residues. CDR3 in DNA: TGTGGTATCACCCGGACAGGGGGCCCCTACGAGCAGTACTTC. Translating it yields CGITRTGGPYEQYF.

The chain joins TRBV19 to TRBJ1-4, with D possibly matching TRBD1 (6 bases). Trimming pared 5 bases from V and 0 bases from J, leaving 10 bases between. The CDR3 is made up of 15 amino acids. The germline CDR1 and CDR2 sequences are LNHDA and SQIVND (reference sequence). The CDR3 loop is CASSQTGATNEKLFF. DNA of the CDR3: TGTGCCAGTAGTCAGACAGGAGCAACTAATGAAAAACTGTTTTTT.

The J gene is TRBJ2-5, the V gene TRBV21-1; the DNA was not compared with TRBD1, the D call given in the table. TRBV21-1 is a known pseudogene. The CDR3 spans 16 residues. As DNA, the CDR3 is TGTGCCAGCAGCAAAGCAGAGGGGGATTTGGAGGAGACCCAGTACTTC. It codes for CASSKAEGDLEETQYF.

The rearrangement joins TRBV11-2 to TRBJ2-7; D is possibly TRBD1 (6 bases). V was pared by 4 bases and J by 0 bases, with 10 bases between. The germline CDR1 and CDR2 sequences are SGHAT and FQNNGV. CDR3 length equals 14 residues. The CDR3 DNA reads TGTGCCAGCAGCTCCAGGGGAGCCTCCTACGAGCAGTACTTC. It encodes CASSSRGASYEQYF.

The rearrangement uses TRBV7-9 and TRBJ2-3; D gene unclear. Trimming removed 1 base from V and 0 bases from J, with 5 bases in between. The CDR3 is 14 residues long. In germline, CDR1 is SEHNR, CDR2 FQNEAQ (reference sequence). The CDR3 is CASSLGVSTDTQYF. In DNA form, the CDR3 reads TGTGCCAGCAGCTTAGGGGTTAGCACAGATACGCAGTATTTT.

The chain recombines TRBV28 with TRBJ1-2; D is possibly TRBD1 (6 bases). Deletions cut 2 bases from V and 7 bases from J, with 8 bases between. Germline-derived CDR1 and CDR2 are MDHEN and SYDVKM. The CDR3 totals 12 residues. In DNA, the CDR3 is TGTGCCAGCAGTTTAACAGGGTTTGGCTACACCTTC. This gives the protein CASSLTGFGYTF.

The chain carries TRBV7-9 and TRBJ1-1; 8 bases agree with TRBD1. Germline-derived CDR1 and CDR2 are SEHNR and FQNEAQ (reference sequence). With 0 bases clipped from V and 1 base from J, the junction kept 1 base outside the gene matches. The CDR3 has 15 residues. CDR3: CASSLAGTGNTEAFF. CDR3 in DNA: TGTGCCAGCAGCTTAGCCGGGACAGGGAACACTGAAGCTTTCTTT.

The chain employs TRBV2 and TRBJ2-1, with D tentatively TRBD2 (6 bases). V was clipped by 7 bases and J by 9 bases, with 16 bases between them. This CDR3 contains 13 residues. The germline gives CDR1 SNHLY, CDR2 FYNNEI. The CDR3: CASNGVLASEQFF. The CDR3 nucleotides read TGTGCCAGCAATGGAGTGCTAGCGAGTGAGCAGTTCTTC.

V gene TRBV4-1 combines with J gene TRBJ1-1, with D tentatively TRBD1 (5 bases). V was shortened by 4 bases and J by 1 base, with 13 bases between the two germline ends. Germline CDR1 and CDR2: MGHRA and YSYEKL. The length of the CDR3 is 15 residues. The CDR3 region is CASSLIDGQNTEAFF. The CDR3 DNA reads TGCGCCAGCAGCCTAATTGACGGACAGAACACTGAAGCTTTCTTT.

This clone was observed a few times. The chain is built from TRBV27 and TRBJ2-7, with D uncertain. The CDR3 is 14 amino acids. Germline V lookup: CDR1 MNHEY, CDR2 SMNVEV (reference sequence). V was shortened by 3 bases and J by 2 bases, with 11 bases between the two germline ends. The CDR3 loop reads CASSLFRDAYEQYF. CDR3 bases: TGTGCCAGCAGTTTGTTCCGAGATGCCTACGAGCAGTACTTC.

This clone is a singleton in its sample. This chain connects TRBV10-3 to TRBJ1-1, with D unclear. Germline values: CDR1 ENHRY, CDR2 SYGVKD. This CDR3 spans 14 amino acids. V lost 0 bases and J lost 6, with 11 bases in between. The CDR3 region is CAISESWQDPEAFF. CDR3 sequence (DNA): TGTGCCATCAGTGAGTCCTGGCAAGACCCTGAAGCTTTCTTT.

This clone was recorded once. The chain has TRBV28 and TRBJ2-1; perhaps TRBD2 as D (6 bases). The CDR3 covers 14 residues. Germline V gives CDR1 MDHEN, CDR2 SYDVKM. Deletions cut 8 bases from V and 1 base from J, with 12 bases between. The DNA of the CDR3 is TGTGCCAGCTATCCGGCGGGGTCCTACAATGAGCAGTTCTTC. Translation: CASYPAGSYNEQFF. The whole variable domain, filled in from reference TRBV28 and TRBJ2-1, reads DVKVTQSSRYLVKRTGEKVFLECVQDMDHENMFWYRQDPGLGLRLIYFSYDVKMKEKGDIPEGYSVSREKKERFSLILESASTNQTSMYLCASYPAGSYNEQFFGPGTRLTVL.

The chain combines TRBV5-1 with TRBJ2-7, with 8 positions matching TRBD2. The CDR3 is 15 amino acids. The junction had 10 bases not matched to a gene; V was cut back by 3 bases and J by 5 bases. Germline CDR1 and CDR2: SGHRS and YFSETQ. The CDR3 DNA is TGCGCCAGCAGCTCGGCCGGGACTAGATCTGACGAGCAGTACTTC. It translates to CASSSAGTRSDEQYF.

The V gene is TRBV11-2, the J gene TRBJ1-2; D remains ambiguous. Per germline, CDR1 SGHAT and CDR2 FQNNGV. Trimming took 6 bases from V and 3 from J, leaving 8 bases between them. CDR3 length: 12 residues. CDR3 region: CASSYGDYGYTF. In DNA, the CDR3 is TGTGCCAGCAGTTACGGGGACTATGGCTACACCTTC.

This clone occurred once. The chain is built from TRBV7-9 and TRBJ2-4; D is uncertain. Germline-derived CDR1 and CDR2 are SEHNR and FQNEAQ (reference sequence). With 1 base removed from V and 0 bases from J, the gap between germline ends came to 16 bases. The CDR3 loop spans 18 amino acids. The DNA of the CDR3 is TGTGCCAGCAGCTTAGATTCCCGGACGATTTTAGCCAAAAACATTCAGTACTTC. Amino acids: CASSLDSRTILAKNIQYF.

This rearrangement joins TRBV28 to TRBJ1-4; TRBD1 matches 9 bases. The CDR3 has 15 residues. J was trimmed by 3 bases and V by 4 bases; bases with no gene match: 3. Germline loops: CDR1 MDHEN, CDR2 SYDVKM. The CDR3 nucleotides are TGTGCCAGCAGTTCCGGGGACAGGGCTAATGAAAAACTGTTTTTT. It is translated as CASSSGDRANEKLFF.

This clone was seen more than once but under ten times. This chain connects TRBV28 to TRBJ1-4; possible D gene TRBD1, 5 bases. This CDR3 spans 15 amino acids. Germline CDR1 MDHEN, CDR2 SYDVKM. V dropped 7 bases and J dropped 3 bases, with 15 bases sitting between them. Here the CDR3 DNA reads TGTGCCAGCAACCCGACGGGGCGGCCTAATGAAAAACTGTTTTTT. It is translated as CASNPTGRPNEKLFF.